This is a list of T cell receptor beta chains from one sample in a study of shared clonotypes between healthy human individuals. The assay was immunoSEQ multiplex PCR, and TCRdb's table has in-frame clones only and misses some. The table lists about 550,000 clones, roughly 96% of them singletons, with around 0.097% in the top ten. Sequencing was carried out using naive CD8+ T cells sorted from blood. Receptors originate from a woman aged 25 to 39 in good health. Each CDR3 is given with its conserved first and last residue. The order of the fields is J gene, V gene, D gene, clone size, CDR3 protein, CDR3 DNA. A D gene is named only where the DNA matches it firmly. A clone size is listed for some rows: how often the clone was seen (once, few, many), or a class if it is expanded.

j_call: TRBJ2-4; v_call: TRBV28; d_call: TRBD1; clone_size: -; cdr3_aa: CASSFTRRQGGNIQYF; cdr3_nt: TGTGCCAGCAGTTTTACCAGGCGACAGGGTGGAAACATTCAGTACTTC
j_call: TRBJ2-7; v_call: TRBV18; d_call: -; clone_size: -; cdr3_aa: CASSPRGRGFYEQYF; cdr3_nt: TGTGCCAGCTCACCACGTGGCAGGGGCTTTTACGAGCAGTACTTC
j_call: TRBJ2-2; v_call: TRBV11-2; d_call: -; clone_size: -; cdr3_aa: CASSSDGQGGQNTGELFF; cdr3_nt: TGTGCCAGCAGCTCGGACGGTCAGGGCGGGCAGAACACCGGGGAGCTGTTTTTT
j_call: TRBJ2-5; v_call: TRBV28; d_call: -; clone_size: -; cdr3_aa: CASSLPSQETQYF; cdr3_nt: TGTGCCAGCAGTTTGCCCTCCCAAGAGACCCAGTACTTC
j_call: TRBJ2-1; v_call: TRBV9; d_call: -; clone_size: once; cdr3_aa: CASSPGGNEQFF; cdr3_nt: TGTGCCAGCTCCCCCGGAGGCAATGAGCAGTTCTTC
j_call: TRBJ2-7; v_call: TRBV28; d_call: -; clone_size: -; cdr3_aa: CASSSLGETTPYEQYF; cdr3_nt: TGTGCCAGCAGTTCCCTGGGGGAGACTACCCCCTACGAGCAGTACTTC
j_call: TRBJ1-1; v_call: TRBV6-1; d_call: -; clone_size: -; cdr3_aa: CASSEAERNTEAFF; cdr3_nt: TGTGCCAGCAGTGAAGCCGAAAGAAACACTGAAGCTTTCTTT
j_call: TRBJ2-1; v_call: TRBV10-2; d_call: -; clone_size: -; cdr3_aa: CASSDRANEQFF; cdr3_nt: TGCGCCAGCAGTGACAGGGCTAATGAGCAGTTCTTC
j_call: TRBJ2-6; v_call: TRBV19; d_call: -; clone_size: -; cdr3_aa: CASSISGSGANVLTF; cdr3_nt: TGTGCCAGTAGTATATCAGGTTCTGGGGCCAACGTCCTGACTTTC
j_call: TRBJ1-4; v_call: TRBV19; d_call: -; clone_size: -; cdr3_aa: CASSKLEGRDNEKLFF; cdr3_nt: TGTGCCAGCTCAAAGCTGGAGGGCAGAGATAATGAAAAACTGTTTTTT
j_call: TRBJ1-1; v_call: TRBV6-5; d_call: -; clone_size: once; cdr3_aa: CASSYGATEAFF; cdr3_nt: TGTGCCAGCAGTTATGGAGCCACTGAAGCTTTCTTT
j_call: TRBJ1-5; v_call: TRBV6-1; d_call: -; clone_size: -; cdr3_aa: CASNPQDSGQPQHF; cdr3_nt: TGTGCCAGCAATCCCCAGGATTCTGGTCAGCCCCAGCATTTT
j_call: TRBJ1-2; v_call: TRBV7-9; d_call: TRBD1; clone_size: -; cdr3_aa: CASRQTGGDGYTF; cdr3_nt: TGTGCCAGCAGACAGACAGGGGGCGATGGCTACACCTTC
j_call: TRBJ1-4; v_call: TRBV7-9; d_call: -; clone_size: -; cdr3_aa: CASSPPRGATNEKLFF; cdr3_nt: TGTGCCAGCAGCCCCCCCCGTGGGGCAACTAATGAAAAACTGTTTTTT
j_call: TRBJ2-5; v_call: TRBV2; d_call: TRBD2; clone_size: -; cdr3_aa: CASSDSSGRARKTQYF; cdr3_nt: TGTGCCAGCAGTGACTCTAGCGGGAGGGCCCGGAAGACCCAGTACTTC